This TCR beta chain was documented in a study of blood T cell repertoires in COVID-19. In the study overall: Recovered status applied to Cohort 3 donors who had two consecutive negative PCRs. It also applied to those with clearance or with symptom resolution.

V dropped 3 bases and J dropped 0; count of bases not matched to a gene: 4. This CDR3 contains 15 residues. Germline CDR1 KGHSH, CDR2 LQKENI. Participant ages covered about 18 to 100 years across about two dozen US areas. Self-reported history from a screening survey and questionnaire set each donor's cohort. Clones were sequenced by immunoSEQ multiplex PCR, and TCRdb holds only the in-frame ones, with some missing. The data contain 200,000 to 250,000 clones, 86% of them singletons. V and J are TRBV18 and TRBJ1-1; TRBD1 agrees at 7 bases. The sample taken for sequencing was PBMCs or T cells enriched from blood (not recorded which). This TCR was sampled from a woman aged 45-59 years in a cohort exposed to, infected with or recovered from COVID-19 (not recorded which). The CDR3 loop is CASSPWGQLNTEAFF. The CDR3 DNA reads as TGTGCCAGCTCACCTTGGGGACAGCTGAACACTGAAGCTTTCTTT.